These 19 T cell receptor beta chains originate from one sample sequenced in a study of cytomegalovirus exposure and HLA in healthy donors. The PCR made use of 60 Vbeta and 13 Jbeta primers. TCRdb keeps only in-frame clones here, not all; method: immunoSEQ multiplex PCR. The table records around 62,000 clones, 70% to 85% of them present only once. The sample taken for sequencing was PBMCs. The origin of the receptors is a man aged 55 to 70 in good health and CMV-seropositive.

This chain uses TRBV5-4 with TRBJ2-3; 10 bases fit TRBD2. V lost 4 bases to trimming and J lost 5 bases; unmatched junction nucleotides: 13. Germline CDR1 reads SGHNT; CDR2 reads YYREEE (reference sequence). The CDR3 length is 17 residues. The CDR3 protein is CASSQRLAGPLGDTQYF. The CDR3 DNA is TGTGCCAGCAGCCAAAGACTAGCGGGCCCCTTGGGAGATACGCAGTATTTT.

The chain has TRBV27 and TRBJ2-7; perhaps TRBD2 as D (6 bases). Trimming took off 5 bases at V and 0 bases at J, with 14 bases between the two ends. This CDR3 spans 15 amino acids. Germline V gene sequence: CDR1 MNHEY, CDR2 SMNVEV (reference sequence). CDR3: CASSRGDFLSYEQYF. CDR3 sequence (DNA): TGTGCCAGCAGTCGAGGGGACTTTCTCTCCTACGAGCAGTACTTC.

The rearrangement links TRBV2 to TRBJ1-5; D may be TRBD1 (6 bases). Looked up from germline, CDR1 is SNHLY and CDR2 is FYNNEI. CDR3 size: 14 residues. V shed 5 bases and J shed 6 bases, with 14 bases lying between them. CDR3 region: CASSFRQAGQPQHF. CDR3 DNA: TGTGCCAGCAGTTTTCGACAGGCCGGTCAGCCCCAGCATTTT. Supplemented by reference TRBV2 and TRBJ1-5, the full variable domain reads EPEVTQTPSHQVTQMGQEVILRCVPISNHLYFYWYRQILGQKVEFLVSFYNNEISEKSEIFDDQFSVERPDGSNFTLKIRSTKLEDSAMYFCASSFRQAGQPQHFGDGTRLSIL.

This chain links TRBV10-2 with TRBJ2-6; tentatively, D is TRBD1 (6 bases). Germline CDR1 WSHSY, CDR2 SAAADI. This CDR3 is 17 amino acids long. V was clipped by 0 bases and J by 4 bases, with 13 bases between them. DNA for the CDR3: TGCGCCAGCAGTGAGTCATCAGGGGCGCGGGGGGCCAACGTCCTGACTTTC. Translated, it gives CASSESSGARGANVLTF.

The CDR3 spells CASSLQQGLGSYNEQFF. CDR3 in DNA: TGCGCCAGCAGCTTGCAGCAGGGACTAGGATCCTACAATGAGCAGTTCTTC. The genes are TRBV5-1 and TRBJ2-1, with 8 bases fitting TRBD2. Germline V gene lookup returns CDR1 SGHRS and CDR2 YFSETQ. The CDR3 runs 17 residues. The V gene end was trimmed by 1 base and the J gene end by 1 base; junction bases not matched to a gene: 7.

Here the CDR3 DNA reads TGCAGCGCACTAAACTTGAGGGAGACCCAGTACTTC. Its protein is CSALNLRETQYF. The chain carries TRBV29-1 and TRBJ2-5; D is unresolved. Trimming left V 7 bases short and J 5 bases short, with 14 bases between. CDR1 SQVTM and CDR2 ANQGSEA come from the germline V gene. CDR3 length: 12 residues.

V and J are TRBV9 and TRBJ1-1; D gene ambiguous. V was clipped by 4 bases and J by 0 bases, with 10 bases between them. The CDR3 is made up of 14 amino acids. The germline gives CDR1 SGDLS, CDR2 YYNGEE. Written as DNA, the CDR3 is TGTGCCAGCAGCCCCCGGCGGATGAACACTGAAGCTTTCTTT. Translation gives CASSPRRMNTEAFF.

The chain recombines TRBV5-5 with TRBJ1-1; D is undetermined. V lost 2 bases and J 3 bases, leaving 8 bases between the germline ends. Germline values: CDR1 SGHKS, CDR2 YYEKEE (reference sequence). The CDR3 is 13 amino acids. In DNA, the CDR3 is TGTGCCAGCAGCTTAGAACGGGACACTGAAGCTTTCTTT. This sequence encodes CASSLERDTEAFF.

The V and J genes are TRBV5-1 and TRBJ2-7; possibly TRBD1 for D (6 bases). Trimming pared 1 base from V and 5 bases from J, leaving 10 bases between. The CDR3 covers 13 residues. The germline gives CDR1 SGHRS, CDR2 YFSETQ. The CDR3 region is CASSLTGLDEQYF. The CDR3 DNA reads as TGCGCCAGCAGCTTGACAGGGTTGGACGAGCAGTACTTC.

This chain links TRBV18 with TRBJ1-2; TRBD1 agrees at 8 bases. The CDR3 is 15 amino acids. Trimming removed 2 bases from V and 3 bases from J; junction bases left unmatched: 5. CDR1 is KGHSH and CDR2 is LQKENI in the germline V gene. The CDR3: CASSPSYRGDYGYTF. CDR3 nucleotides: TGTGCCAGCTCACCAAGCTACAGGGGGGACTATGGCTACACCTTC.

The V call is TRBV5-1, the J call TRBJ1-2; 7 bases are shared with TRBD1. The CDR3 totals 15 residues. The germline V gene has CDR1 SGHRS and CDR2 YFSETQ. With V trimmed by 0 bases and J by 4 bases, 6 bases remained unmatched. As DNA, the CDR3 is TGCGCCAGCAGCTTGGAGGACAGGAGGGTCTATGGCTACACCTTC. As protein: CASSLEDRRVYGYTF.

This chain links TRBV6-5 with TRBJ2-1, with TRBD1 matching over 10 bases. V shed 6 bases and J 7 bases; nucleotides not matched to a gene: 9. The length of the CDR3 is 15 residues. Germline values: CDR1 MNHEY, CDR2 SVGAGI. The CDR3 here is CASRRLTGGRNEQFF. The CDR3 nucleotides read TGTGCCAGCAGGCGCCTGACAGGGGGCAGGAATGAGCAGTTCTTC.

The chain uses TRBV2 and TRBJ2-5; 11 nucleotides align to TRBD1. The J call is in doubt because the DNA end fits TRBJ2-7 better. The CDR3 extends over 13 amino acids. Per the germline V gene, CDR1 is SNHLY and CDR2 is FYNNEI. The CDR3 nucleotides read TGTGCCAGCACGGGGACAGGGGGAGGCGAGCAGTACTTC. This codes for CASTGTGGGEQYF.

This CDR3 reads CASSSGNTEAFF. CDR3 in DNA: TGTGCCAGCAGTTCCGGGAACACTGAAGCTTTCTTT. V and J are TRBV25-1 and TRBJ1-1; D ambiguous. This CDR3 is 12 amino acids long. V shed 5 bases and J shed 1 base, with 5 bases lying between them. Per the germline V gene, CDR1 is MGHDK and CDR2 is SYGVNS.

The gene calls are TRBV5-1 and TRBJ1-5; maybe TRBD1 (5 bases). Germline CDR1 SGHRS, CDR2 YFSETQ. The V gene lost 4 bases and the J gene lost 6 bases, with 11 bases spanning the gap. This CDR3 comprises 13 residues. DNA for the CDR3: TGCGCCAGCAGCCAGATGGGGGGTCAGCCCCAGCATTTT. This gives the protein CASSQMGGQPQHF.

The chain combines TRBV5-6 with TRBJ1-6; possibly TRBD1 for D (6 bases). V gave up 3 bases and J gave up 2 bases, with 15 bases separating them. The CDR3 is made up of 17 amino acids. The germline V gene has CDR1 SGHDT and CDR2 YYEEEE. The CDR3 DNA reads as TGTGCCAGCAGCTCGACCCTCAGGGGCCCCTATAATTCACCCCTCCACTTT. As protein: CASSSTLRGPYNSPLHF.

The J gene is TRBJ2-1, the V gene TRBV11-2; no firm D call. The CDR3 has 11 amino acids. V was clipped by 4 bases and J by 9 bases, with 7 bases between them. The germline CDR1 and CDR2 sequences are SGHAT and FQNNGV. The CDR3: CASSYEAEQFF. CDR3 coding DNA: TGTGCCAGCAGCTACGAGGCTGAGCAGTTCTTC.

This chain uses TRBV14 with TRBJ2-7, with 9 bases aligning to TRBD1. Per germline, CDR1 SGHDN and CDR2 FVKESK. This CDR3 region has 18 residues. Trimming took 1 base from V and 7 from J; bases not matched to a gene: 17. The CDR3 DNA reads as TGTGCCAGCAGCCAAGCGATTTTCTCCGGGACAGGGCATCGGGAGCAGTACTTC. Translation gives CASSQAIFSGTGHREQYF.

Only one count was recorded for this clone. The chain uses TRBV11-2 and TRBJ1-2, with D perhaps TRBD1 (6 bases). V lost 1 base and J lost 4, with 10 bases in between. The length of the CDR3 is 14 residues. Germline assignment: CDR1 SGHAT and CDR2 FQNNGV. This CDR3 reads CASSLGQASYGYTF. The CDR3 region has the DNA TGTGCCAGCAGCTTAGGACAGGCCTCCTATGGCTACACCTTC.